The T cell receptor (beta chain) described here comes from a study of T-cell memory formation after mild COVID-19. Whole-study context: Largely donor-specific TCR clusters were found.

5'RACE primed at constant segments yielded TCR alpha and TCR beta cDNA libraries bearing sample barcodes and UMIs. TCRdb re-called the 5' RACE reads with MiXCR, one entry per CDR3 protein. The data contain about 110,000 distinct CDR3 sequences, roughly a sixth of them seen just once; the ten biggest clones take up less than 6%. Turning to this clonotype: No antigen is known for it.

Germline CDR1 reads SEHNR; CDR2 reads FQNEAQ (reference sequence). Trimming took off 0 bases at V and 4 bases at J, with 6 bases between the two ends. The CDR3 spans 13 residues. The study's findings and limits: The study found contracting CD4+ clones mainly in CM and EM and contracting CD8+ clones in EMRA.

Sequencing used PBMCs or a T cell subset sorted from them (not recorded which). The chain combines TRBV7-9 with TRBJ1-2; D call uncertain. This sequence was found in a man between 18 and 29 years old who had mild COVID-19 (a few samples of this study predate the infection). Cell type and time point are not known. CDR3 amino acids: CASSLALTYGYTF. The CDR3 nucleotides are TGTGCCAGCAGCTTAGCGTTGACCTATGGCTACACCTTC.